Sequencing of this T cell receptor (beta chain) was carried out in a study of blood T cells in healthy people across ages. A second roughly 6 to 11 cycle PCR used barcoded and J-beta primers. All samples yielded 2.5 million or more CDR3-containing paired-end reads. TCRdb called the 5' RACE reads again in MiXCR, with one record for every CDR3 protein. Among approximately 290,000 distinct CDR3 sequences listed, around 30% were seen once. Trimming left V 0 bases short and J 4 bases short, with 13 bases between. Germline CDR1 is LGHDT and CDR2 is YNNKEL (reference sequence). The CDR3 sequence is 15 residues long.

The receptor comes from a woman aged 70 to 79 in good health. V usage is TRBV3-1 and J usage is TRBJ2-7; tentatively, D is TRBD2 (5 bases). The sequenced material came from blood. CDR3 nucleotides: TGTGCCAGCAGCCAAGAGCTCGGGGTTCGGTACGAGCAGTACTTC. This translates into CASSQELGVRYEQYF.